The subject of this entry is one TCR beta chain. This entry is derived from a study of T cell changes during pregnancy in multiple sclerosis. The CDR3 length is 16 residues. Germline CDR1 and CDR2: MNHNS and SASEGT. The ends were cut back, 0 bases at V and 5 bases at J, with 14 bases in the middle. Profiled with immunoSEQ multiplex PCR; TCRdb holds only in-frame clones, not every one. In the table there are 65,000 to 85,000 clones, about nine tenths of which are singletons. Sequences were derived from peripheral blood, sampled after pregnancy. The clonotype was recovered from a female donor in good health, enrolled as a control in a pregnancy study. J is TRBJ1-5 and V is TRBV6-1, with D perhaps TRBD1 (6 bases). CDR3 residues: CASSEAAGEGYQPQHF. The DNA for the CDR3 is TGTGCCAGCAGTGAAGCTGCAGGGGAGGGATATCAGCCCCAGCATTTT.